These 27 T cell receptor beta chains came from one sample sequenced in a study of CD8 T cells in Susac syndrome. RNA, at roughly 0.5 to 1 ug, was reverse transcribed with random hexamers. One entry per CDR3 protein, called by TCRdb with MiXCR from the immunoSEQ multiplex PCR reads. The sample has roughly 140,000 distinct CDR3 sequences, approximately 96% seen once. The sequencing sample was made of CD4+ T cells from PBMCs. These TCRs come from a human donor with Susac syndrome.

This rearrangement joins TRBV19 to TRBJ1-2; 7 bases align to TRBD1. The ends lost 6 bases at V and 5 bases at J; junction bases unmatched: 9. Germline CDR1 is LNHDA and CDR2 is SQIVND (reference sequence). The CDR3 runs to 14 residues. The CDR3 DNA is TGTGCCAGTAGCCCACAGGGGTTCGCTTATGGCTACACCTTC. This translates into CASSPQGFAYGYTF.

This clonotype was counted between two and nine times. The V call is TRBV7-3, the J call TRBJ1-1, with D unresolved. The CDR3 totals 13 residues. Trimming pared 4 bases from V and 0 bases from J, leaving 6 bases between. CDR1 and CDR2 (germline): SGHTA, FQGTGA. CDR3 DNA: TGTGCCAGCAGCTCTCAGGTGAACACTGAAGCTTTCTTT. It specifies CASSSQVNTEAFF.

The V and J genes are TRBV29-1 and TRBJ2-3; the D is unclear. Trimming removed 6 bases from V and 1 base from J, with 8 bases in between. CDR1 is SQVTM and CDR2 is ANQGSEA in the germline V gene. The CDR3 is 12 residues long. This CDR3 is CSVRLGTDTQYF. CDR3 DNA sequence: TGCAGCGTGCGACTTGGCACAGATACGCAGTATTTT.

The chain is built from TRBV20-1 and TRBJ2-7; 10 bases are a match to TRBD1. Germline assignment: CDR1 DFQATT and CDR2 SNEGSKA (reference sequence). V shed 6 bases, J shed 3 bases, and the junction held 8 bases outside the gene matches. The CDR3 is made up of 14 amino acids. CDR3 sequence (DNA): TGCAGTGCCCGTACCGGGACAGGGGTCTACGAGCAGTACTTC. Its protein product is CSARTGTGVYEQYF.

CDR3 residues: CATSRGDTGELFF. In nucleotides, the CDR3 is TGTGCCACTTCGCGAGGGGACACCGGGGAGCTGTTTTTT. This sequence joins TRBV24-1 and TRBJ2-2, with D perhaps assigned TRBD1 or TRBD2 (5 bases each). This CDR3 has 13 residues. The germline V and J ends were trimmed by 10 bases and 3 bases, with 11 bases remaining between them. Germline V lookup: CDR1 KGHDR, CDR2 SFDVKD.

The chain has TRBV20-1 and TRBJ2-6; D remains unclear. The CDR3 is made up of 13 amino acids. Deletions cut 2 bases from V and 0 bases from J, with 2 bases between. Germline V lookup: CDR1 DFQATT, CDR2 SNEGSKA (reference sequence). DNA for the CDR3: TGCAGTGCTAGACCCTCTGGGGCCAACGTCCTGACTTTC. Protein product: CSARPSGANVLTF.

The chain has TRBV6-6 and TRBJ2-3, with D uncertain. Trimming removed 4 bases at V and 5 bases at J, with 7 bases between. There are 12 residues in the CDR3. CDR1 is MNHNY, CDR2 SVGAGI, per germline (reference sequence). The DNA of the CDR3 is TGTGCCAGCAGTTCTCTCGGAGATACGCAGTATTTT. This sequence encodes CASSSLGDTQYF.

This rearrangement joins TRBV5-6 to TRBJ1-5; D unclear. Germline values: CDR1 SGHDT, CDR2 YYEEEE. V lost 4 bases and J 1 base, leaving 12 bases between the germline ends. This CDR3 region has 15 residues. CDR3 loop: CASSDNGRSNQPQHF. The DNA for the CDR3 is TGTGCCAGCAGCGACAATGGGAGGAGCAATCAGCCCCAGCATTTT.

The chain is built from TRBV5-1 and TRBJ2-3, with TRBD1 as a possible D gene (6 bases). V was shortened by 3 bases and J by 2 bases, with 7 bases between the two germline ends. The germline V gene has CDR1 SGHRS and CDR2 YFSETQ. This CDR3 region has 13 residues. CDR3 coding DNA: TGCGCCAGCAGCTGGACAGACACAGATACGCAGTATTTT. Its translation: CASSWTDTDTQYF.

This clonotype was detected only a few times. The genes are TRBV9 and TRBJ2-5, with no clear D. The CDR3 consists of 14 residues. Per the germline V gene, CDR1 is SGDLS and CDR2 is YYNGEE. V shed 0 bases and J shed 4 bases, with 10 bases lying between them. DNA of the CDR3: TGTGCCAGCAGCGTAGCCCCCTTGGGAGAGACCCAGTACTTC. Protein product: CASSVAPLGETQYF.

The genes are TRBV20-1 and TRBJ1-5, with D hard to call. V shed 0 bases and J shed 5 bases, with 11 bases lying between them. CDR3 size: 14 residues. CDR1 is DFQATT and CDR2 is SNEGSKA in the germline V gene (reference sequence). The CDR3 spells CSAREYRRDQPQHF. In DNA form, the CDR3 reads TGCAGTGCTAGAGAGTACCGAAGGGATCAGCCCCAGCATTTT.

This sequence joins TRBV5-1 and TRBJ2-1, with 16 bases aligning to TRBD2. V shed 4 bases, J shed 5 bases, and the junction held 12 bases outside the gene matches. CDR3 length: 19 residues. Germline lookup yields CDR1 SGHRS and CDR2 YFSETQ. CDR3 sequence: CASSIGTSGGAVWNNEQFF. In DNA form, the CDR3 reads TGCGCCAGCAGCATTGGGACTAGCGGGGGGGCGGTTTGGAACAATGAGCAGTTCTTC.

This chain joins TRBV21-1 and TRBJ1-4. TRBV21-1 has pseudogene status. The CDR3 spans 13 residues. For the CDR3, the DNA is TGTGCCAGCAGCAAAGTGAACAATGAAAAACTGTTTTTT. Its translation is CASSKVNNEKLFF.

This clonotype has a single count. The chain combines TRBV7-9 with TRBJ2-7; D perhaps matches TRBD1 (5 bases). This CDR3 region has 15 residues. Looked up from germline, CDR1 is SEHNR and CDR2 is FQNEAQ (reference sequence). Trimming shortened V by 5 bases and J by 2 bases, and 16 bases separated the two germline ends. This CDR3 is CASSRKPTETYEQYF. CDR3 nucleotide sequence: TGTGCCAGCAGCAGAAAACCGACAGAAACCTACGAGCAGTACTTC.

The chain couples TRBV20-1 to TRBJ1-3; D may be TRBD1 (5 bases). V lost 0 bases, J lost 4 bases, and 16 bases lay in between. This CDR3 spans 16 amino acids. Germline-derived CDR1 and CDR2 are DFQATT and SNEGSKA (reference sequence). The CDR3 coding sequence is TGCAGTGCTAGAGACGCGGGGACGACGGGGGGAAACACCATATATTTT. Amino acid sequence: CSARDAGTTGGNTIYF.

The CDR3: CASGLSAGGRRNGYTF. The CDR3 bases are TGTGCTAGTGGCCTGTCTGCGGGGGGTCGACGGAATGGCTACACCTTC. The genes are TRBV12-5 and TRBJ1-2; perhaps TRBD1 as D (5 bases). With 6 bases removed from V and 6 bases from J, the gap between germline ends came to 23 bases. There are 16 residues in the CDR3. Germline CDR1 is LGHNT and CDR2 is FRNRAP.

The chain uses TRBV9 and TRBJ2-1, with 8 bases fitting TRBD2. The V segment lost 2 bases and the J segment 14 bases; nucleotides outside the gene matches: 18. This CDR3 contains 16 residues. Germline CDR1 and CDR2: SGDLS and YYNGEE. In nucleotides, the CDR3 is TGTGCCAGCAGCGTGGATGAGGGAGTAGCGGGGTCTCCGGAGTTCTTC. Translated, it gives CASSVDEGVAGSPEFF.

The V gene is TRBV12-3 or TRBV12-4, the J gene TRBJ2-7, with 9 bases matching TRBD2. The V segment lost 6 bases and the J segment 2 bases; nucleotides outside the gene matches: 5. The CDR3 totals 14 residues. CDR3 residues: CASSFSGSPYEQYF. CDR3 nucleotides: TGTGCCAGCAGCTTTAGCGGGAGTCCCTACGAGCAGTACTTC.

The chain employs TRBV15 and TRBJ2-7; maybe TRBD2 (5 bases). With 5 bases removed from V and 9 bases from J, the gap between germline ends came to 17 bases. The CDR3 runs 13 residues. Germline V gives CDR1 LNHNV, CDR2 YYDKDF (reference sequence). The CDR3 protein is CATSGRSTEGQYF. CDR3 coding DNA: TGTGCCACCAGCGGACGGAGTACCGAGGGGCAGTACTTC.

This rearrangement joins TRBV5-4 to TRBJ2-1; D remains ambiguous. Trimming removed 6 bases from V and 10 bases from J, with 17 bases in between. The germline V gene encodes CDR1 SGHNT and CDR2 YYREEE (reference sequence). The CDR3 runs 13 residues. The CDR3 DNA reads TGTGCCAGCAACAGCTTGAGCGTGACAGAGCAGTTCTTC. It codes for CASNSLSVTEQFF.

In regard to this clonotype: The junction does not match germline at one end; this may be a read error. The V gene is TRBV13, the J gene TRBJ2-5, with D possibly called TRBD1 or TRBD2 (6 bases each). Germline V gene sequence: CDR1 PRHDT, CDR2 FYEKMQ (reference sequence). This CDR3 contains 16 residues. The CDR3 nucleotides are TGTGCCAGCAGCTTAGTTCGGGGGCCCACCCAAGGGACCCAGTACTTC. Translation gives CASSLVRGPTQGTQYF.

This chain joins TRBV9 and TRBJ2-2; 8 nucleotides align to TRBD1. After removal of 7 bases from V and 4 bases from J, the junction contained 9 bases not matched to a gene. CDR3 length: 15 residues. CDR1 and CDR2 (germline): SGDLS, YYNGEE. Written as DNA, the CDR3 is TGTGCCAGCGGAGAGACAGGGGAGGTCACCGGGGAGCTGTTTTTT. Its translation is CASGETGEVTGELFF.

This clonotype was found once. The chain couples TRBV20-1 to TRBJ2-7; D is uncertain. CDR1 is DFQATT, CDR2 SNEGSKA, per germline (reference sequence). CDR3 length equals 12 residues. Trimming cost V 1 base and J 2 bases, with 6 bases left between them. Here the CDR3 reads CSARGPTYEQYF. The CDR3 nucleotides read TGCAGTGCTAGAGGGCCCACCTACGAGCAGTACTTC.

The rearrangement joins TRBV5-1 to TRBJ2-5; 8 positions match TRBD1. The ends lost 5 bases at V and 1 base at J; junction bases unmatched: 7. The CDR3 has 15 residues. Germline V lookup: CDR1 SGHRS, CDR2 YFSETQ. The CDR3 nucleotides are TGCGCCAGCAGTTCGGATACAGGGGGCCAAGAGACCCAGTACTTC. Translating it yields CASSSDTGGQETQYF.

CDR3 nucleotide sequence: TGTGCCAGCAGCTTAGTCCCCGGGACAGGCAGCGGCGAGCAGTACTTC. Protein: CASSLVPGTGSGEQYF. The chain has TRBV7-2 and TRBJ2-7, with 8 bases that match TRBD1. Germline CDR1 is SGHTA and CDR2 is FQGNSA. This CDR3 has 16 amino acids. Unmatched junction bases numbered 11, after V lost 1 base and J lost 6 bases.

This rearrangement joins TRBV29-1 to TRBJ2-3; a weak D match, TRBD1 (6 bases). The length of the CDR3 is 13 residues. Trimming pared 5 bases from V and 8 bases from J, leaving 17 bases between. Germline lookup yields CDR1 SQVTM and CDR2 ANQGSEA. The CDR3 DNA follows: TGCAGCGTTAACGCGCCAGGGGCCCCTACGCAGTATTTT. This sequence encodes CSVNAPGAPTQYF.

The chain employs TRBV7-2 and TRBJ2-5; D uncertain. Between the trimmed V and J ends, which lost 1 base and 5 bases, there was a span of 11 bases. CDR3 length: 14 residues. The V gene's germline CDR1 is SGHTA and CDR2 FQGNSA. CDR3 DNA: TGTGCCAGCAGCTTAGGGACGGTCTTTGAGACCCAGTACTTC. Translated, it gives CASSLGTVFETQYF. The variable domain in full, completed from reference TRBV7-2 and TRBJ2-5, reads GAGVSQSPSNKVTEKGKDVELRCDPISGHTALYWYRQSLGQGLEFLIYFQGNSAPDKSGLPSDRFSAERTGGSVSTLTIQRTQQEDSAVYLCASSLGTVFETQYFGPGTRLLVL.